This TCR beta chain was sequenced during a study of blood T cell repertoires in COVID-19. Study summary: Material from acute and convalescent COVID-19 was sourced from the United States, Italy and Spain. Sample material is recorded as cDNA or gDNA derived from T cells, B-cell-depleted T cells, or PBMCs.

This clone has just one count. V gave up 5 bases and J gave up 3 bases; unmatched junction bases: 8. This CDR3 contains 17 residues. Germline V lookup: CDR1 SNHLY, CDR2 FYNNEI. Under the authors' procedure: Reference gene primer amplification in the assay estimated nucleated cell counts. This table comes from immunoSEQ multiplex PCR, and its TCRdb copy is limited to in-frame clones, with some not included. The DNA was the basis for D and trimming; V, J and clone size are from that table. This sample has around 210,000 clones, with roughly 85% found just once. The source of this sequence is a man between 45 and 60 years old with COVID-19, enrolled during active disease. The chain links TRBV2 to TRBJ2-6, with 9 bases fitting TRBD1. The sequenced material came from peripheral blood. The CDR3, as DNA: TGTGCCAGCAGTTTCACAGGGGGCCTTTTTGGGGCCAACGTCCTGACTTTC. The encoded protein is CASSFTGGLFGANVLTF.